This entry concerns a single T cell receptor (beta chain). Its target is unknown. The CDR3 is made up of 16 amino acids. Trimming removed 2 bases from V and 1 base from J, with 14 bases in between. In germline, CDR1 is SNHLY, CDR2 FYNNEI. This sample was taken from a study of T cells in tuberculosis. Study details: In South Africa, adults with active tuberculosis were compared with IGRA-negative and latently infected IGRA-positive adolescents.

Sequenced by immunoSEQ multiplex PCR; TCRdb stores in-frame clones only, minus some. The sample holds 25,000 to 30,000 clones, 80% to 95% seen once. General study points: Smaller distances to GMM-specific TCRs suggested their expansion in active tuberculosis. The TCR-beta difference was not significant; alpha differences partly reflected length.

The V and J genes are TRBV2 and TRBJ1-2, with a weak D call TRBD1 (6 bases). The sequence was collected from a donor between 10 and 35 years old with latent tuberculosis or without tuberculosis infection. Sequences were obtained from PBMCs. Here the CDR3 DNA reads TGTGCCAGCAGTGAAAGGGGGGGGAGCAGTAACTATGGCTACACCTTC. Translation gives CASSERGGSSNYGYTF.